This section outlines one TCR beta chain sequence together with its context. The V end lost 3 bases, the J end lost 4 bases, and 15 bases lay between the germline ends. CDR3 length: 15 amino acids. Germline CDR1 and CDR2: LNHDA and SQIVND (reference sequence). This sample stems from a study of blood T cell repertoires in COVID-19. Study background: The cDNA or gDNA used as material had been derived from T cells, B-cell-depleted T cells, or PBMCs.

Assay used: immunoSEQ multiplex PCR; TCRdb lists only in-frame clones, some missing. The data show about 160,000 clones, approximately 80% seen once. Sequencing input: peripheral blood. This rearrangement joins TRBV19 to TRBJ1-2, with TRBD1 as a possible D gene (6 bases). This clonotype originated in a woman over 75 with acute or convalescent COVID-19. The CDR3 protein is CASSIQYRTAYGYTF. CDR3 nucleotides: TGTGCCAGTAGTATTCAGTATCGGACAGCCTATGGCTACACCTTC.